In this sample, the clone carrying this T cell receptor beta chain turned up once. Its target is unknown. The data stem from a study of cytomegalovirus exposure and HLA in healthy donors. Study summary: The approximately 120 validation repertoires, a later analysis reported, used the same platform as the 600 to 850 repertoires from the first cohort.

Broader study findings: Published work reported that the classifier diagnosed cytomegalovirus status with high specificity and sensitivity.

CDR1 is SGHDT, CDR2 YYEEEE, per germline. Trimming cost V 7 bases and J 3 bases; bases outside gene matches: 17. CDR3 length: 18 residues. Assay: immunoSEQ multiplex PCR; the TCRdb copy retains only in-frame clones and omits some. The sample contains about 150,000 clones, around 84% of which appear only once. The clonotype originates from a human donor in good health. The source material was PBMCs. V usage is TRBV5-6 and J usage is TRBJ2-7; 12 bases align to TRBD1. The CDR3 is CASSAGTGGEEPIYEQYF. CDR3 in DNA: TGTGCCAGCTCTGCCGGGACAGGGGGCGAGGAGCCTATCTACGAGCAGTACTTC.